These T cell receptor beta chains were read from a single sample in a study of blood T cell repertoires in COVID-19. Assay: immunoSEQ multiplex PCR; the TCRdb copy retains only in-frame clones and omits some. Of roughly 250,000 clones in the sample, 92% were seen once. What was sequenced was peripheral blood. These TCRs come from a young man with COVID-19, enrolled during active disease. The CDR3 runs from the conserved cysteine through the conserved F or W. A D gene is named only where the DNA matches it firmly. Expanded clones are given a class, and other clones once, few, many or no size at all.

D gene: TRBD1
clone size: .
J gene: TRBJ1-2
V gene: TRBV5-1
CDR3 protein: CASRDRGLGGYTF
CDR3 DNA: TGCGCCAGTAGGGACAGGGGACTTGGTGGCTACACCTTC

D gene: TRBD1
clone size: once
J gene: TRBJ1-5
V gene: TRBV6-5
CDR3 protein: CASSSGTGFQPQHF
CDR3 DNA: TGTGCCAGCAGCTCCGGGACAGGGTTTCAGCCCCAGCATTTT

D gene: TRBD2
clone size: .
J gene: TRBJ2-3
V gene: TRBV7-2
CDR3 protein: CASTPRGGPLDTQYF
CDR3 DNA: TGTGCCAGCACCCCCCGCGGGGGGCCGTTAGATACGCAGTATTTT

D gene: .
clone size: .
J gene: TRBJ1-6
V gene: TRBV28
CDR3 protein: CASSFESRDNSPLHF
CDR3 DNA: TGTGCCAGCAGTTTCGAGTCCCGGGATAATTCACCCCTCCACTTT

D gene: TRBD1
clone size: .
J gene: TRBJ2-3
V gene: TRBV7-7
CDR3 protein: CASSSGTGWEYTQYF
CDR3 DNA: TGTGCCAGCAGCTCGGGGACAGGCTGGGAATATACGCAGTATTTT

D gene: TRBD2
clone size: .
J gene: TRBJ2-3
V gene: TRBV2
CDR3 protein: CASSEMGLAGTDTQYF
CDR3 DNA: TGTGCCAGCAGTGAAATGGGGCTAGCGGGCACCGATACGCAGTATTTT

D gene: TRBD2
clone size: .
J gene: TRBJ2-7
V gene: TRBV30
CDR3 protein: CAWSGLAGGSSYEQYF
CDR3 DNA: TGTGCCTGGAGTGGACTAGCGGGGGGCAGCTCCTACGAGCAGTACTTC

D gene: .
clone size: .
J gene: TRBJ1-1
V gene: TRBV6-6
CDR3 protein: CASSPSGGETEAFF
CDR3 DNA: TGTGCCAGCAGCCCCTCGGGGGGTGAGACTGAAGCTTTCTTT

D gene: .
clone size: few
J gene: TRBJ2-7
V gene: TRBV10-1
CDR3 protein: CASRPPGNSYEQYF
CDR3 DNA: TGCGCCAGCAGGCCTCCAGGGAACTCCTACGAGCAGTACTTC

D gene: TRBD1
clone size: .
J gene: TRBJ1-2
V gene: TRBV5-1
CDR3 protein: CASSFPGQGADYGYTF
CDR3 DNA: TGCGCCAGCAGCTTCCCGGGACAGGGGGCGGACTATGGCTACACCTTC

D gene: .
clone size: .
J gene: TRBJ2-1
V gene: TRBV27
CDR3 protein: CASRPTVYDEQFF
CDR3 DNA: TGTGCCAGCAGACCGACAGTGTACGATGAGCAGTTCTTC

D gene: .
clone size: .
J gene: TRBJ1-5
V gene: TRBV21-1
CDR3 protein: CASSNQGSQPQHF
CDR3 DNA: TGTGCCAGCAGCAATCAGGGCTCTCAGCCCCAGCATTTT

D gene: .
clone size: .
J gene: TRBJ2-4
V gene: TRBV11-3
CDR3 protein: CASSGRDENIQYF
CDR3 DNA: TGTGCCAGCAGCGGGCGGGACGAAAACATTCAGTACTTC

D gene: TRBD1
clone size: once
J gene: TRBJ2-2
V gene: TRBV19
CDR3 protein: CASSIRDRAVIGELFF
CDR3 DNA: TGTGCCAGTAGTATACGGGACAGGGCTGTTATCGGGGAGCTGTTTTTT

D gene: TRBD1
clone size: few
J gene: TRBJ2-2
V gene: TRBV7-3
CDR3 protein: CASSFTGGSNTGELFF
CDR3 DNA: TGTGCCAGCAGCTTTACAGGGGGTTCGAACACCGGGGAGCTGTTTTTT

D gene: .
clone size: .
J gene: TRBJ1-1
V gene: TRBV4-2
CDR3 protein: CASSQQTRNTEAFF
CDR3 DNA: TGTGCCAGCAGCCAGCAGACTAGGAACACTGAAGCTTTCTTT

D gene: TRBD1
clone size: .
J gene: TRBJ1-2
V gene: TRBV6-4
CDR3 protein: CASSDSMDRVGGYTF
CDR3 DNA: TGTGCCAGCAGTGACTCGATGGACAGGGTGGGTGGCTACACCTTC